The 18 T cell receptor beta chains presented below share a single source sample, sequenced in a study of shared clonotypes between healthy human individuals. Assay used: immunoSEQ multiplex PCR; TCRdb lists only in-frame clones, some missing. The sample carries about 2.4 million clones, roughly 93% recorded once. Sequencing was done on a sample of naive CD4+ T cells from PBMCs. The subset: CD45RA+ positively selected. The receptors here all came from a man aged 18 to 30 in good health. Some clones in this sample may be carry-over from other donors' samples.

The CDR3 is CASSLTGANVLTF. The CDR3 nucleotides are TGTGCCAGCAGCCTCACCGGGGCCAACGTCCTGACTTTC. V is TRBV4-2 and J is TRBJ2-6, with D hard to call. This CDR3 has 13 amino acids. Germline-derived CDR1 and CDR2 are LGHNA and YNFKEQ. The ends were cut back, 4 bases at V and 4 bases at J, with 5 bases in the middle.

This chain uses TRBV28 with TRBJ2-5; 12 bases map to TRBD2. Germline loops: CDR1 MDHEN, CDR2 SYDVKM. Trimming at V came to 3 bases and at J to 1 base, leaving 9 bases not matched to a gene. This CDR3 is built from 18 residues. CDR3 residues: CASSLMTSGSFPQETQYF. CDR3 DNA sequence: TGTGCCAGCAGTTTGATGACTAGCGGGAGTTTCCCCCAAGAGACCCAGTACTTC.

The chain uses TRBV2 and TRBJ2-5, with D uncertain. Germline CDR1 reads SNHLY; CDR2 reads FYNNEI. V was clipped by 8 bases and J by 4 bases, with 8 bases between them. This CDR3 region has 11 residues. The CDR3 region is CASELGETQYF. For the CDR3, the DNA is TGTGCCAGCGAACTTGGAGAGACCCAGTACTTC.

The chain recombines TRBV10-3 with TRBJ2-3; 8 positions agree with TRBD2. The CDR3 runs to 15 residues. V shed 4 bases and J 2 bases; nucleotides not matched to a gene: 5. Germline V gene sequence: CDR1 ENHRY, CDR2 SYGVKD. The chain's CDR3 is CAISGLAQDTDTQYF. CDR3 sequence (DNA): TGTGCCATCAGTGGACTAGCGCAAGACACAGATACGCAGTATTTT.

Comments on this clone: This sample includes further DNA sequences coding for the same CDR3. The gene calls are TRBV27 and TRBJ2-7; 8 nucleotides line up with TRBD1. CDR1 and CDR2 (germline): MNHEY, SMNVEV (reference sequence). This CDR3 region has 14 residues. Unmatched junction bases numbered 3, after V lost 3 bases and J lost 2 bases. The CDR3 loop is CASSFRDRPYEQYF. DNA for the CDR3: TGTGCCAGCAGTTTTCGGGACAGGCCCTACGAGCAGTACTTC.

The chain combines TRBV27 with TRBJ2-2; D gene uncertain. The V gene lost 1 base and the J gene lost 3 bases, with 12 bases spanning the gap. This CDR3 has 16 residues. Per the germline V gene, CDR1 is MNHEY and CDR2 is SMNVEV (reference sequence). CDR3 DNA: TGTGCCAGCAGTTTATTAGGGCGATGGGACACCGGGGAGCTGTTTTTT. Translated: CASSLLGRWDTGELFF.

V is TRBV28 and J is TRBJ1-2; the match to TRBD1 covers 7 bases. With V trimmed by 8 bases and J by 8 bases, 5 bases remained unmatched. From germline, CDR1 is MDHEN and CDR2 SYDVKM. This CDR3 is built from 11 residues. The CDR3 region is CASVNRGGYTF. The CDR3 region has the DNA TGTGCCAGCGTAAACAGGGGAGGCTACACCTTC.

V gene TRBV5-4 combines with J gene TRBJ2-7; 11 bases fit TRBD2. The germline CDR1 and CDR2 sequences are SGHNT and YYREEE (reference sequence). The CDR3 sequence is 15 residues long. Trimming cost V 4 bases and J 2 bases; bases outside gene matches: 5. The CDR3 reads CASSRGSGRAYEQYF. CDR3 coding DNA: TGTGCCAGCAGCCGGGGTAGCGGGAGGGCCTACGAGCAGTACTTC. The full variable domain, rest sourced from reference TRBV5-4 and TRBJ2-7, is ETGVTQSPTHLIKTRGQQVTLRCSSQSGHNTVSWYQQALGQGPQFIFQYYREEENGRGNFPPRFSGLQFPNYSSELNVNALELDDSALYLCASSRGSGRAYEQYFGPGTRLTVT.

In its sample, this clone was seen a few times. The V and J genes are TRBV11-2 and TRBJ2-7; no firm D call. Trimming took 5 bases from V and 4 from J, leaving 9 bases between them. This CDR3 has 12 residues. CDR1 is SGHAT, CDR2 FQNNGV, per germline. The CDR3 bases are TGTGCCAGCAGCCCCGGCTGGTACGAGCAGTACTTC. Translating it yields CASSPGWYEQYF.

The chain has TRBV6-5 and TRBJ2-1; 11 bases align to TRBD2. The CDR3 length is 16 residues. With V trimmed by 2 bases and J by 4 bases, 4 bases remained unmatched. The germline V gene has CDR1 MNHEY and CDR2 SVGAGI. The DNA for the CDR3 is TGTGCCAGCAGTTACCAGACTAGCGGGGTTTACAATGAGCAGTTCTTC. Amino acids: CASSYQTSGVYNEQFF.

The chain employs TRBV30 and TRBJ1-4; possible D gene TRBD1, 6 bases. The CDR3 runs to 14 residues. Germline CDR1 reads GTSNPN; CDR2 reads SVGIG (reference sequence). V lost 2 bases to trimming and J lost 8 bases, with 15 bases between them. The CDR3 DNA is TGTGCCTGGAGTTCTTGGGGGCGTGGCGAAAAACTGTTTTTT. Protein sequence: CAWSSWGRGEKLFF.

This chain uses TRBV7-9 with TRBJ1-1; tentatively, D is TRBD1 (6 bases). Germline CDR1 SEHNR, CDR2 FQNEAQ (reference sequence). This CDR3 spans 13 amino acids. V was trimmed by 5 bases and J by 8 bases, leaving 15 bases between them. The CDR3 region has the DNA TGTGCCAGCAGCCCCAGGACAGATCCAGAAGCTTTCTTT. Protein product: CASSPRTDPEAFF.

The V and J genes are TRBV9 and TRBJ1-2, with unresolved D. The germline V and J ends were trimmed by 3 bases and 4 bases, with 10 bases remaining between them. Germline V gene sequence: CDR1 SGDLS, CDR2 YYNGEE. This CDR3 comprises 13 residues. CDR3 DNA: TGTGCCAGCAGCGGCCCCCTGGGCTATGGCTACACCTTC. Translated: CASSGPLGYGYTF.

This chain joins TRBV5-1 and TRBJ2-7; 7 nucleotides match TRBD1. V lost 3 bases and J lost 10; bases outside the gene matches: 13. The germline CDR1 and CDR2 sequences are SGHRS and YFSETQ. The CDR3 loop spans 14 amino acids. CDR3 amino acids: CASSSGTESENQYF. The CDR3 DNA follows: TGCGCCAGCAGCTCCGGGACAGAGAGTGAAAATCAGTACTTC.

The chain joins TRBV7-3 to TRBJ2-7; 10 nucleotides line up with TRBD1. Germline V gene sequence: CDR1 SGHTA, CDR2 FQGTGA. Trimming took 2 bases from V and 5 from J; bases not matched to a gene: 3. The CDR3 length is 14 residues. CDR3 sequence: CASSLAGQGHEQYF. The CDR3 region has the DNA TGTGCCAGCAGCTTAGCGGGACAGGGGCACGAGCAGTACTTC.

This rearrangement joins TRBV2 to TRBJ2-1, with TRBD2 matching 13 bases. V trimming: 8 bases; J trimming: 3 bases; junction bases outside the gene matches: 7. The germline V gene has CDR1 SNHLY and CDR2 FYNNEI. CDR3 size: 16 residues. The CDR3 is CASGDGTSGNYNEQFF. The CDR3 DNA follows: TGTGCCAGCGGAGATGGGACTAGCGGGAACTACAATGAGCAGTTCTTC.

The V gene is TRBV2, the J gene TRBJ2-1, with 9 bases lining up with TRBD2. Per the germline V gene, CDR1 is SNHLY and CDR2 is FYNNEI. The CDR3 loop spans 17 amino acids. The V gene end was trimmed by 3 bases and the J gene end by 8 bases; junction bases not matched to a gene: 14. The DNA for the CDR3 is TGTGCCAGCAGTGAGTTCGGGCCTAGCGGGGCGGTACATGAGCAGTTCTTC. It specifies CASSEFGPSGAVHEQFF. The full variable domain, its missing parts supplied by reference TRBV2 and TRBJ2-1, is EPEVTQTPSHQVTQMGQEVILRCVPISNHLYFYWYRQILGQKVEFLVSFYNNEISEKSEIFDDQFSVERPDGSNFTLKIRSTKLEDSAMYFCASSEFGPSGAVHEQFFGPGTRLTVL.

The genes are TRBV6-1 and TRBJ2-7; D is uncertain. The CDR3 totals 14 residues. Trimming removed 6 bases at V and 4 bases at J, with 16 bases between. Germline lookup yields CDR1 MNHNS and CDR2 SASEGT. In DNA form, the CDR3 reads TGTGCCAGCAGCGCAGAACTTGGAAGTTACGAGCAGTACTTC. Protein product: CASSAELGSYEQYF.